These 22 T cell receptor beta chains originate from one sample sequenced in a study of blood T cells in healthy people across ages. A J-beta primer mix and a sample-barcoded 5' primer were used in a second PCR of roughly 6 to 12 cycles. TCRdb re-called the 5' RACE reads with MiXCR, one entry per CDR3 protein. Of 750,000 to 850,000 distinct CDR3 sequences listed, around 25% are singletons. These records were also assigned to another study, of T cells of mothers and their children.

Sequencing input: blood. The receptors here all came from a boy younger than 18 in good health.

The DNA for the CDR3 is TGCAGTGCTAGAGTGACTGATAGGCCGACCCAGTACTTC. Translation gives CSARVTDRPTQYF. The chain links TRBV20-1 to TRBJ2-5; the D is unclear. The V gene lost 1 base and the J gene lost 7 bases, with 13 bases spanning the gap. The germline gives CDR1 DFQATT, CDR2 SNEGSKA (reference sequence). This CDR3 contains 13 residues.

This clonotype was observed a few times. The CDR3 protein is CSVTGTGGYEQYF. In nucleotides, the CDR3 is TGCAGCGTGACCGGGACAGGGGGGTACGAGCAGTACTTC. The V call is TRBV29-1, the J call TRBJ2-7, with TRBD1 matching over 11 bases. This CDR3 region has 13 residues. V was pared by 6 bases and J by 4 bases, with 5 bases of the junction left unmatched. Germline loops: CDR1 SQVTM, CDR2 ANQGSEA.

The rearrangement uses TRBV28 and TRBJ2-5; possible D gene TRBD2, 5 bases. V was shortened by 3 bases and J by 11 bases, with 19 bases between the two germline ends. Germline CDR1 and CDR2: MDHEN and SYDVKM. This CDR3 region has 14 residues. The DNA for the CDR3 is TGTGCCAGCAGTTTGGGAGACTGGAGAGGAGAGCAGTACTTC. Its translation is CASSLGDWRGEQYF.

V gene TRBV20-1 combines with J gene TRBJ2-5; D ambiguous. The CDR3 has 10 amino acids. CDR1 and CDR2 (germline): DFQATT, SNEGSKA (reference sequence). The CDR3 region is CTPTEETQYF. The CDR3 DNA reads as TGCACCCCGACCGAAGAGACCCAGTACTTC.

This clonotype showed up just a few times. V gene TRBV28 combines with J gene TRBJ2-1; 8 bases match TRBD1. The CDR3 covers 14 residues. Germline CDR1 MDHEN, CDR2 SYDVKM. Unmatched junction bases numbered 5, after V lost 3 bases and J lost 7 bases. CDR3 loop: CASSFGDRINEQFF. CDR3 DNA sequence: TGTGCCAGCAGTTTCGGGGACAGGATAAATGAGCAGTTCTTC.

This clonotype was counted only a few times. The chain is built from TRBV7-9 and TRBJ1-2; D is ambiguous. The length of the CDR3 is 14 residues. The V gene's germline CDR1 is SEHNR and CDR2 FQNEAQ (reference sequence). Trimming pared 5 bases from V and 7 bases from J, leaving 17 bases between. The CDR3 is CASSPREGIGGYTF. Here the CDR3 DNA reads TGTGCCAGCAGCCCTAGGGAGGGAATTGGTGGCTACACCTTC.

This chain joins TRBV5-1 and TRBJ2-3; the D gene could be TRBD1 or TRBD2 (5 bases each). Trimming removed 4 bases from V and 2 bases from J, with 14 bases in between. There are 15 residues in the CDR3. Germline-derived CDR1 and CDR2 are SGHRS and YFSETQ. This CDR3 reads CASSLGDGNTDTQYF. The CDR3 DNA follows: TGCGCCAGCAGCCTCGGGGACGGTAACACAGATACGCAGTATTTT.

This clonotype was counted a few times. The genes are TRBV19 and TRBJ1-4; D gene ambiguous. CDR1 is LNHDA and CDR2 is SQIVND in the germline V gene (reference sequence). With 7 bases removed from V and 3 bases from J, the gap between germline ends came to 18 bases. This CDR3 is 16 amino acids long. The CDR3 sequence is CASTDWLGSPNEKLFF. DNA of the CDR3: TGTGCCAGTACCGACTGGTTGGGGTCACCTAATGAAAAACTGTTTTTT.

DNA of the CDR3: TGTGCCAGCAGCTCGACAGGGGTTAGGTCGGATACGCAGTATTTT. Its translation: CASSSTGVRSDTQYF. This chain joins TRBV7-9 and TRBJ2-3; 8 positions match TRBD1. Germline values: CDR1 SEHNR, CDR2 FQNEAQ (reference sequence). This CDR3 is 15 amino acids long. V shed 4 bases and J 6 bases; nucleotides not matched to a gene: 9.

CDR3 amino acids: CSVEGVYSGGGHYGYTF. CDR3 DNA: TGCAGCGTTGAAGGTGTCTACAGCGGGGGAGGACACTATGGCTACACCTTC. J is TRBJ1-2 and V is TRBV29-1; possibly TRBD1 for D (5 bases). V lost 1 base to trimming and J lost 3 bases, with 21 bases between them. The germline V gene encodes CDR1 SQVTM and CDR2 ANQGSEA. CDR3 length: 17 residues.

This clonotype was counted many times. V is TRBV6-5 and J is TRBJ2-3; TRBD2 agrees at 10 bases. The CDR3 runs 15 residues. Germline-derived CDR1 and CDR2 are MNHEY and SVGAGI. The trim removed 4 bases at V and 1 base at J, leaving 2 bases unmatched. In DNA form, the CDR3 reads TGTGCCAGCAGTTCCGGGACTAGCGGCACAGATACGCAGTATTTT. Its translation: CASSSGTSGTDTQYF.

The CDR3: CASSKTWTASSYEQYF. CDR3 nucleotides: TGTGCCAGCAGTAAAACGTGGACGGCGAGCTCCTACGAGCAGTACTTC. The rearrangement joins TRBV6-5 to TRBJ2-7; D uncertain. Deletions cut 5 bases from V and 0 bases from J, with 17 bases between. Per germline, CDR1 MNHEY and CDR2 SVGAGI. The CDR3 spans 16 residues.

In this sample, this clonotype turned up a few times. This CDR3 reads CSVVIENTDTQYF. In DNA, the CDR3 is TGCAGCGTTGTCATTGAAAACACAGATACGCAGTATTTT. The chain has TRBV29-1 and TRBJ2-3, with no clear D. Deletions cut 4 bases from V and 2 bases from J, with 10 bases between. Germline CDR1 and CDR2: SQVTM and ANQGSEA. The CDR3 consists of 13 residues.

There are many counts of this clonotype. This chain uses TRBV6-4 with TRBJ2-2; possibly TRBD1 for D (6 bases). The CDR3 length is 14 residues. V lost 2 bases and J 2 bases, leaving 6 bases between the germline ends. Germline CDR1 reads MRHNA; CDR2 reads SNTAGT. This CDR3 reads CASSDGTNTGELFF. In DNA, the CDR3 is TGTGCCAGCAGTGACGGGACAAACACCGGGGAGCTGTTTTTT.

Here the CDR3 reads CASSWTALNYGYTF. The CDR3 DNA is TGTGCCAGCAGTTGGACAGCCCTTAACTATGGCTACACCTTC. This chain connects TRBV12-3 or TRBV12-4 to TRBJ1-2; D possibly corresponds to TRBD1 (6 bases). V lost 4 bases and J lost 1, with 10 bases in between. The CDR3 length is 14 residues.

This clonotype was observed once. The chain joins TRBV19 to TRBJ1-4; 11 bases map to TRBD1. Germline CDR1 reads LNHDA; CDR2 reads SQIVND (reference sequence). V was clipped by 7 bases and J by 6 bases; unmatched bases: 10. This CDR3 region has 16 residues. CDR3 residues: CASTPGQGVEYEKLFF. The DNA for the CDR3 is TGTGCCAGTACCCCGGGACAGGGGGTGGAGTATGAAAAACTGTTTTTT.

The CDR3 nucleotides are TGCAGCGTTGTGCCCATCGGGACCACCTACGAGCAGTACTTC. Protein: CSVVPIGTTYEQYF. V gene TRBV29-1 combines with J gene TRBJ2-7, with D perhaps being TRBD1 or TRBD2 (5 bases each). The germline V gene encodes CDR1 SQVTM and CDR2 ANQGSEA. V gave up 4 bases and J gave up 2 bases, with 15 bases separating them. This CDR3 is built from 14 residues.

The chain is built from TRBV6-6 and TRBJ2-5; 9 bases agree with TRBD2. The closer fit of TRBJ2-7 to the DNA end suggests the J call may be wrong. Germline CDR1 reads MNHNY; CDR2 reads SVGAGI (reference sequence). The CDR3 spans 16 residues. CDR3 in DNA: TGTGCCAGCAGTTACGGTATCGCTAGCGGGAAATACGAGCAGTACTTC. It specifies CASSYGIASGKYEQYF.

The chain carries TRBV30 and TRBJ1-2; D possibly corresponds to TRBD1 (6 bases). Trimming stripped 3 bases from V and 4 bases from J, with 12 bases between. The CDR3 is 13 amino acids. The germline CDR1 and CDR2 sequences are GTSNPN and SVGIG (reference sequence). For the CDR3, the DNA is TGTGCCTGGAGAAGGGCAGGGGTCTATGGCTACACCTTC. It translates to CAWRRAGVYGYTF.

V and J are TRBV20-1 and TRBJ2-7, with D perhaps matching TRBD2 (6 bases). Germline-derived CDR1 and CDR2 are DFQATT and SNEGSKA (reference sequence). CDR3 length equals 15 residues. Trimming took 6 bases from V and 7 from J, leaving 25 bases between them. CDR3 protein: CSAPDQSRGAGEQYF. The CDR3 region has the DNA TGCAGTGCCCCGGACCAATCACGGGGTGCGGGAGAGCAGTACTTC.

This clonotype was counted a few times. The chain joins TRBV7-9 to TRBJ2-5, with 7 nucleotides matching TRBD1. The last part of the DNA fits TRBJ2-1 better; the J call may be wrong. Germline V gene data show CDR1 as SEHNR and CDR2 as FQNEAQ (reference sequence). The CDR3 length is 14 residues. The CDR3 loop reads CASSSRDRYNEQFF. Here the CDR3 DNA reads TGTGCCAGCAGCTCCCGGGACAGATACAATGAGCAGTTCTTC.

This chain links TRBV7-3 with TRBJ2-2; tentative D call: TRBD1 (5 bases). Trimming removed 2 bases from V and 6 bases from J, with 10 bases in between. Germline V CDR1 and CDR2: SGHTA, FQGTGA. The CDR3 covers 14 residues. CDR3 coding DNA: TGTGCCAGCAGCTTATTTTCAGGGTCCGGGGAGCTGTTTTTT. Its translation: CASSLFSGSGELFF.